One sample yielded the 16 T cell receptor beta chains listed below, sequenced in a study of response to subunit inactivated influenza vaccine. TCRdb analysed the RT-PCR reads with MiXCR anew, one entry per CDR3 protein. In the table there are more than 150,000 distinct CDR3 sequences, approximately 8.7% of which are singletons. The material was non-naive T cells sorted from PBMCs, obtained on the day of vaccination. These TCRs come from a man between 50 and 59 years old who received an inactivated influenza vaccine.

This clonotype has a count of ten or more. The chain employs TRBV28 and TRBJ2-7; perhaps TRBD1 as D (6 bases). Trimming removed 2 bases at V and 7 bases at J, with 21 bases between. The CDR3 is 16 amino acids. Germline-derived CDR1 and CDR2 are MDHEN and SYDVKM. CDR3 sequence: CASSLLALNSRGEQYF. In nucleotides, the CDR3 is TGTGCCAGCAGTTTACTTGCCCTCAACTCAAGGGGGGAGCAGTACTTC. Based on the CDR3 plus reference TRBV28 and TRBJ2-7, the full variable domain is DVKVTQSSRYLVKRTGEKVFLECVQDMDHENMFWYRQDPGLGLRLIYFSYDVKMKEKGDIPEGYSVSREKKERFSLILESASTNQTSMYLCASSLLALNSRGEQYFGPGTRLTVT.

This clonotype has just a few counts. For the CDR3, the DNA is TGCGCCAGCAGTGAGTCCTTTGGGGGACTCGGAAAACTGTTTTTT. It translates to CASSESFGGLGKLFF. The V call is TRBV10-2, the J call TRBJ1-4, with D possibly matching TRBD1 (5 bases). Trimming removed 0 bases at V and 10 bases at J, with 15 bases between. Germline values: CDR1 WSHSY, CDR2 SAAADI. The CDR3 has 15 amino acids.

Of note for this clonotype: A read error may explain this, as a much larger clone is one base away. The rearrangement links TRBV24-1 to TRBJ2-7, with a weak D call TRBD1 (6 bases). Trimming took 6 bases from V and 6 from J, leaving 14 bases between them. This CDR3 has 13 amino acids. Germline V gene data show CDR1 as KGHDR and CDR2 as SFDVKD. CDR3 region: CATSPRGTCEQYF. The CDR3, as DNA: TGTGCCACCAGTCCCAGGGGCACCTGCGAGCAGTACTTC.

This clonotype has a handful of counts. This chain links TRBV28 with TRBJ2-7; 7 nucleotides match TRBD1. With 6 bases clipped from V and 2 bases from J, the junction kept 7 bases outside the gene matches. The V gene's germline CDR1 is MDHEN and CDR2 SYDVKM. The CDR3 has 14 residues. DNA of the CDR3: TGTGCCAGCAGACGGACAGGCTTTACCTACGAGCAGTACTTC. Translated: CASRRTGFTYEQYF.

This clonotype was counted only a few times. The chain joins TRBV4-2 to TRBJ2-7; TRBD2 agrees at 8 bases. The CDR3 runs to 16 residues. Trimming removed 0 bases from V and 3 bases from J; junction bases left unmatched: 7. The germline V gene encodes CDR1 LGHNA and CDR2 YNFKEQ. The CDR3 DNA reads as TGTGCCAGCAGCCAAGATGGGGGGACTAGTCTCTACGAGCAGTACTTC. Translated, it gives CASSQDGGTSLYEQYF.

This clonotype showed up many times. The chain employs TRBV7-8 and TRBJ2-7; D tentatively fits TRBD1 or TRBD2 (5 bases each). The CDR3 totals 15 residues. The V gene's germline CDR1 is SGHVS and CDR2 FQNEAQ. Trimming took off 5 bases at V and 4 bases at J, with 18 bases between the two ends. This chain's CDR3 is CASSPMGTAKYEQYF. In nucleotides, the CDR3 is TGTGCCAGCAGCCCAATGGGGACCGCTAAGTACGAGCAGTACTTC.

This clonotype has more than one count but fewer than ten. The CDR3 DNA reads TGTGCCAGCAGTTTGAAGGGACAGGTGATACCCGAGCAGTACTTC. As protein: CASSLKGQVIPEQYF. This chain links TRBV28 with TRBJ2-7; 8 bases match TRBD1. CDR1 MDHEN and CDR2 SYDVKM come from the germline V gene. This CDR3 comprises 15 residues. V lost 3 bases to trimming and J lost 6 bases; unmatched junction nucleotides: 10.

The DNA for the CDR3 is TGTGCCAGCTGTACCAGCGGGGAGTACAATGAGCAGTTCTTC. It is translated as CASCTSGEYNEQFF. The chain is built from TRBV4-2 and TRBJ2-1, with 7 bases matching TRBD2. The CDR3 is made up of 14 amino acids. Germline-derived CDR1 and CDR2 are LGHNA and YNFKEQ. The J segment lost 4 bases and the V segment lost 8 bases, leaving 8 bases of the junction unmatched.

V and J are TRBV19 and TRBJ2-3; D is perhaps TRBD2 (7 bases). The germline CDR1 and CDR2 sequences are LNHDA and SQIVND (reference sequence). Trimming stripped 4 bases from V and 6 bases from J, with 17 bases between. The CDR3 is made up of 15 amino acids. CDR3 sequence (DNA): TGTGCCAGTAGTAGTCGGGGGGCCCCCCGGGATACGCAGTATTTT. It encodes CASSSRGAPRDTQYF.

This clonotype was counted a few times. This chain connects TRBV29-1 to TRBJ1-3; D uncertain. In germline, CDR1 is SQVTM, CDR2 ANQGSEA. This CDR3 region has 13 residues. V was cut by 4 bases and J by 3 bases, with 10 bases left in between. Here the CDR3 reads CSVGGSNGNTIYF. CDR3 in DNA: TGCAGCGTTGGCGGGAGTAATGGAAACACCATATATTTT.

In its sample, this clonotype was seen a few times. This sequence joins TRBV20-1 and TRBJ2-4, with 10 nucleotides matching TRBD2. Germline V gene lookup returns CDR1 DFQATT and CDR2 SNEGSKA (reference sequence). There are 13 residues in the CDR3. V shed 5 bases and J 4 bases; nucleotides not matched to a gene: 2. CDR3 amino acids: CSARTSGKNIQYF. DNA of the CDR3: TGCAGTGCTCGGACTAGCGGAAAAAACATTCAGTACTTC.

For the CDR3, the DNA is TGCGCCAGCAGCTTGGGGCAGGGGGAGATGATCCGGGCTTTCTTT. Amino acid sequence: CASSLGQGEMIRAFF. J is TRBJ1-1 and V is TRBV5-1; 7 positions agree with TRBD1. V lost 0 bases to trimming and J lost 11 bases; unmatched junction nucleotides: 13. The CDR3 contains 15 residues. The germline V gene has CDR1 SGHRS and CDR2 YFSETQ.

The chain carries TRBV7-9 and TRBJ2-1, with D possibly matching TRBD2 (6 bases). The CDR3 is made up of 13 amino acids. Trimming left V 5 bases short and J 6 bases short, with 11 bases between. CDR1 and CDR2 (germline): SEHNR, FQNEAQ (reference sequence). As DNA, the CDR3 is TGTGCCAGCAGCGCACCCGGGGGCAATGAGCAGTTCTTC. It codes for CASSAPGGNEQFF.

This clonotype showed up many times. V and J are TRBV2 and TRBJ1-5, with D possibly matching TRBD1 (6 bases). The ends were cut back, 6 bases at V and 3 bases at J, with 15 bases in the middle. This CDR3 is 15 amino acids long. Germline values: CDR1 SNHLY, CDR2 FYNNEI. CDR3 protein: CASRTVQGNNQPQHF. The CDR3 coding sequence is TGTGCCAGCAGAACGGTACAGGGAAACAATCAGCCCCAGCATTTT.

The chain is built from TRBV6-5 and TRBJ2-7, with TRBD2 identical over 16 bases. The CDR3 spans 18 residues. The germline CDR1 and CDR2 sequences are MNHEY and SVGAGI. After removal of 0 bases from V and 5 bases from J, the junction contained 7 bases not matched to a gene. In DNA form, the CDR3 reads TGTGCCAGCAGTTACTCATTGCAGGGACTAGCGGGAGGGAACGAGCAGTACTTC. It codes for CASSYSLQGLAGGNEQYF.

As to this clonotype: The limits of the CDR3 on the DNA are not certain, so only TCRdb's listed CDR3 is given. CDR3 sequence reads: CASSSSDRHYGYTF. The chain joins TRBV3-1 to TRBJ1-2; the table's D gene call, TRBD1, was not cross checked with the DNA. Germline V gene sequence: CDR1 LGHDT, CDR2 YNNKEL (reference sequence). The CDR3 contains 14 residues when both ends are counted.